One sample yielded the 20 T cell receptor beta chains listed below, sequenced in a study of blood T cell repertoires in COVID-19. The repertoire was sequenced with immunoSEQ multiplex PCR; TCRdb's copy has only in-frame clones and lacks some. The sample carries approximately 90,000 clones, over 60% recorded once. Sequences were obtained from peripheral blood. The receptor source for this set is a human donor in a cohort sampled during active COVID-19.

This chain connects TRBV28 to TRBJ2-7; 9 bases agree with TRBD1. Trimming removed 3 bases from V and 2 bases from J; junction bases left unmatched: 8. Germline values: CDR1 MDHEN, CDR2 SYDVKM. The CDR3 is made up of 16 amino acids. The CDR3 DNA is TGTGCCAGCAGTTTCCCCCCACGGACAGGGGCCTACGAGCAGTACTTC. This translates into CASSFPPRTGAYEQYF. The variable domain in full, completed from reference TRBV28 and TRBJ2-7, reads DVKVTQSSRYLVKRTGEKVFLECVQDMDHENMFWYRQDPGLGLRLIYFSYDVKMKEKGDIPEGYSVSREKKERFSLILESASTNQTSMYLCASSFPPRTGAYEQYFGPGTRLTVT.

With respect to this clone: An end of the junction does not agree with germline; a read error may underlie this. CDR3 region: CASRQAGGALNEQFF. CDR3 bases: TGTGCCAGCCGCCAAGCGGGGGGCGCACTTAATGAGCAGTTCTTC. J is TRBJ2-1 and V is TRBV3-1 (or the pseudogene TRBV3-2); 9 bases fit TRBD2. Germline lookup yields CDR1 LGHDT and CDR2 YNNKEL (reference sequence). The CDR3 is 15 residues long.

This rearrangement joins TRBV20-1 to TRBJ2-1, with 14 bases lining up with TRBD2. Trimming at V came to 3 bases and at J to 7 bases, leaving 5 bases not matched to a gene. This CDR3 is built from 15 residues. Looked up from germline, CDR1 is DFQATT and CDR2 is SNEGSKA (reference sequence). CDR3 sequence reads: CSASLGLAGENEQFF. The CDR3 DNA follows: TGCAGTGCTAGTCTGGGACTAGCGGGAGAGAATGAGCAGTTCTTC.

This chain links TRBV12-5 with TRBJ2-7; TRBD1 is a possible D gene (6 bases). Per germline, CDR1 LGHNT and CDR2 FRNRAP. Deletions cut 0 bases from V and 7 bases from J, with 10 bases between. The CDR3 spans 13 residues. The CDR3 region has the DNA TGTGCTAGTGGTTTGGTAACAGGGAGTGAGCAGTACTTC. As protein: CASGLVTGSEQYF.

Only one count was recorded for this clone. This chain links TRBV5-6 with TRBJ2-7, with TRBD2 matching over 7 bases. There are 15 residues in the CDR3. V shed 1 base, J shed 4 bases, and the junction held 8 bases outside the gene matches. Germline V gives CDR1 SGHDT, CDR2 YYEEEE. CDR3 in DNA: TGTGCCAGCAGCTTGATGGGACTAAGGATATACGAGCAGTACTTC. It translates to CASSLMGLRIYEQYF.

The CDR3, as DNA: TGTGCCAGCACGGGTAGCAGGGCCAGCACAGATACGCAGTATTTT. This codes for CASTGSRASTDTQYF. The chain links TRBV28 to TRBJ2-3, with D perhaps matching TRBD1 (5 bases). Germline loops: CDR1 MDHEN, CDR2 SYDVKM. V lost 7 bases and J 0 bases, leaving 14 bases between the germline ends. The CDR3 runs 15 residues. Complete variable domain (other parts from reference TRBV28 and TRBJ2-3): DVKVTQSSRYLVKRTGEKVFLECVQDMDHENMFWYRQDPGLGLRLIYFSYDVKMKEKGDIPEGYSVSREKKERFSLILESASTNQTSMYLCASTGSRASTDTQYFGPGTRLTVL.

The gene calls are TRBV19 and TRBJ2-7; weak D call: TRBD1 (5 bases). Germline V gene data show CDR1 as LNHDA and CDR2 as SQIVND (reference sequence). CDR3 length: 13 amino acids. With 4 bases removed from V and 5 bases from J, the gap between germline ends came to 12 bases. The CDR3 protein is CASSTDGQDEQYF. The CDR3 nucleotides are TGTGCCAGTAGTACAGACGGACAAGACGAGCAGTACTTC.

In DNA form, the CDR3 reads TGTGCCAGCAGCCCCACCCGGATTAGCGGGAGGGCTAAGGGCAATGAGCAGTTCTTC. Translated: CASSPTRISGRAKGNEQFF. The genes are TRBV5-5 and TRBJ2-1; TRBD2 matches at 11 bases. From germline, CDR1 is SGHKS and CDR2 YYEKEE (reference sequence). The junction had 18 bases not matched to a gene; V was cut back by 4 bases and J by 6 bases. The CDR3 sequence is 19 residues long. The complete variable domain, with remaining parts taken from reference TRBV5-5 and TRBJ2-1, reads DAGVTQSPTHLIKTRGQQVTLRCSPISGHKSVSWYQQVLGQGPQFIFQYYEKEERGRGNFPDRFSARQFPNYSSELNVNALLLGDSALYLCASSPTRISGRAKGNEQFFGPGTRLTVL.

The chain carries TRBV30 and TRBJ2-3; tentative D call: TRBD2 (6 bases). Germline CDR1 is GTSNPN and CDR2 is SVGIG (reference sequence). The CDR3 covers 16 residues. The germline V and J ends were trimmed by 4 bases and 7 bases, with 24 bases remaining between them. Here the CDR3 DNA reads TGTGCCTGGATTCCCGCCGCGGGGTACATTGAGAATACGCAGTATTTT. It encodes CAWIPAAGYIENTQYF.

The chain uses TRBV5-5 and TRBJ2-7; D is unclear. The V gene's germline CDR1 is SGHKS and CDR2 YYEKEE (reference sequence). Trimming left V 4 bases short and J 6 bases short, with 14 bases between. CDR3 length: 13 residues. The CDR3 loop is CASSQQRSGEQYF. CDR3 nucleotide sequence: TGTGCCAGCAGCCAGCAGAGGTCGGGCGAGCAGTACTTC. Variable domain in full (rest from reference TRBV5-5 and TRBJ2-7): DAGVTQSPTHLIKTRGQQVTLRCSPISGHKSVSWYQQVLGQGPQFIFQYYEKEERGRGNFPDRFSARQFPNYSSELNVNALLLGDSALYLCASSQQRSGEQYFGPGTRLTVT.

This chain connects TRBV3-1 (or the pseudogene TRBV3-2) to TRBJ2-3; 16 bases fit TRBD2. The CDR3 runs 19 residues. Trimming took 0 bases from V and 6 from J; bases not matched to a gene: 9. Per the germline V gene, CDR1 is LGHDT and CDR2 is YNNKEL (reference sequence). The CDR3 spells CASSQEAGLAGGPRDTQYF. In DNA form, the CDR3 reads TGTGCCAGCAGCCAAGAGGCGGGACTAGCGGGAGGGCCTCGGGATACGCAGTATTTT.

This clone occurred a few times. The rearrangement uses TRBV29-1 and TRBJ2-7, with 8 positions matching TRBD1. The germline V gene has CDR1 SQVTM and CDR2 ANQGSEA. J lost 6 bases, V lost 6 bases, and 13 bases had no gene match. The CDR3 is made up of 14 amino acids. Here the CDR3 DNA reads TGCAGCGTCGCCCTAACCGGACAGGGCGGCGAGCAGTACTTC. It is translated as CSVALTGQGGEQYF.

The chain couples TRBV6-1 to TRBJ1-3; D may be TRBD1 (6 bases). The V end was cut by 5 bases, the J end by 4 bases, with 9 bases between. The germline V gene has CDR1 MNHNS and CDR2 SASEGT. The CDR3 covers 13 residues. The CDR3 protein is CASSYGQGNTIYF. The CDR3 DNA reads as TGTGCCAGCAGTTATGGACAGGGAAACACCATATATTTT.

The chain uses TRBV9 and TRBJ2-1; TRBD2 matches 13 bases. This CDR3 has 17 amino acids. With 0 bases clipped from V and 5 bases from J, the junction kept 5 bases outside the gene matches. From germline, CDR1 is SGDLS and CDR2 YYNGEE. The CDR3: CASSVAVLAGGDNEQFF. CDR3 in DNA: TGTGCCAGCAGCGTAGCCGTACTAGCGGGAGGGGACAATGAGCAGTTCTTC.

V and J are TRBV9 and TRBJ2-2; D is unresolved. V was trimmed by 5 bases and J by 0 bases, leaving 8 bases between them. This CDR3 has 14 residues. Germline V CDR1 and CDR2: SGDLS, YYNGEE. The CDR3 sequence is CASSRQPNTGELFF. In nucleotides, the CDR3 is TGTGCCAGCAGTCGACAACCGAACACCGGGGAGCTGTTTTTT.

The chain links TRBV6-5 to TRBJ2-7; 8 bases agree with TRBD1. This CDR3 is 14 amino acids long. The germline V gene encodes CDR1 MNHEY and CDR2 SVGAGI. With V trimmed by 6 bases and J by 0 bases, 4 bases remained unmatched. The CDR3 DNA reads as TGTGCCAGCAGGCCCACAGGGGGCTCCTACGAGCAGTACTTC. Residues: CASRPTGGSYEQYF.

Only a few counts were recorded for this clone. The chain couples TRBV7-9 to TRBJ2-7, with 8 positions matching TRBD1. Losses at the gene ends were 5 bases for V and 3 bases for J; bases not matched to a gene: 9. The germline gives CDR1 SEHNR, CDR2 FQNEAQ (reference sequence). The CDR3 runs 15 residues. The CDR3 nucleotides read TGTGCCAGCAGCCTTACCGGGACAGGAAGCTACGAGCAGTACTTC. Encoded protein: CASSLTGTGSYEQYF. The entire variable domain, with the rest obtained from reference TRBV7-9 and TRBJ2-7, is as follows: DTGVSQNPRHKITKRGQNVTFRCDPISEHNRLYWYRQTLGQGPEFLTYFQNEAQLEKSRLLSDRFSAERPKGSFSTLEIQRTEQGDSAMYLCASSLTGTGSYEQYFGPGTRLTVT.

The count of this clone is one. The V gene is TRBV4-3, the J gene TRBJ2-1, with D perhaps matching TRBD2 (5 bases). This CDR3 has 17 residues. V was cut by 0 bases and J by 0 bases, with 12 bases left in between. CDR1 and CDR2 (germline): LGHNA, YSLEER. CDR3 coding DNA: TGCGCCAGCAGCCAAGATACTAGTTTCAGCTCCTACAATGAGCAGTTCTTC. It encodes CASSQDTSFSSYNEQFF.

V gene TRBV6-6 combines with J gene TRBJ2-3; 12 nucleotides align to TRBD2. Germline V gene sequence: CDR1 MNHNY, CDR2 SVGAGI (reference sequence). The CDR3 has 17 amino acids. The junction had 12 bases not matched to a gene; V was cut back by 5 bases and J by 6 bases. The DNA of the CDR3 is TGTGCCAGCAGTCCCTACGGACTAGCGGGGCGAGGGGATACGCAGTATTTT. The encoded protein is CASSPYGLAGRGDTQYF.

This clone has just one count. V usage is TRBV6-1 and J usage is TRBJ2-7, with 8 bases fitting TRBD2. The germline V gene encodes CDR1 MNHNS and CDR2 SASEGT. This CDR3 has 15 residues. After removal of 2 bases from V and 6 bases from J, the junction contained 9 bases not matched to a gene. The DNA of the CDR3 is TGTGCCAGCAGTGAATTTGGGACTAGTTTCCGCGAGCAGTACTTC. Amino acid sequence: CASSEFGTSFREQYF.